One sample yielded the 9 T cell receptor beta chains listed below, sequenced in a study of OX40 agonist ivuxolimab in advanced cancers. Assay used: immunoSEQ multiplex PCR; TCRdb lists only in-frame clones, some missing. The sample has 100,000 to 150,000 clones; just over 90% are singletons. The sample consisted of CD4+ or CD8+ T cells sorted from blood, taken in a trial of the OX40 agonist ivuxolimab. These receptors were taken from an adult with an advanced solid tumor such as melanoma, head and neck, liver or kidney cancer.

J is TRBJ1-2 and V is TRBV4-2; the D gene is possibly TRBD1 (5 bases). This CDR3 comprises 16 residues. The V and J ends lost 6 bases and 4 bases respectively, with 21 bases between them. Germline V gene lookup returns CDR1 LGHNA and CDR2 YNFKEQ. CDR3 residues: CASSYASGDGGYGYTF. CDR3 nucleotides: TGTGCCAGCAGTTACGCTAGCGGGGACGGCGGCTATGGCTACACCTTC.

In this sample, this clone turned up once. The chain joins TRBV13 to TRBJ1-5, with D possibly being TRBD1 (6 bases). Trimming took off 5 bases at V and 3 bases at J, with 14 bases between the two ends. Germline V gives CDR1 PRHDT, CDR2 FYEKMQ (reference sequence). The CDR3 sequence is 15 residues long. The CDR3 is CASSQGTGDNQPQHF. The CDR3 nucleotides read TGTGCCAGCAGCCAGGGGACGGGGGACAATCAGCCCCAGCATTTT.

CDR3 nucleotide sequence: TGTGCCAGCAGCTTAGAGGCACCGCGGGGGGCGCCCACCTTC. Its protein is CASSLEAPRGAPTF. The chain uses TRBV7-9 and TRBJ1-2, with a possible D match to TRBD1 (6 bases). The length of the CDR3 is 14 residues. CDR1 is SEHNR, CDR2 FQNEAQ, per germline (reference sequence). The V end lost 1 base, the J end lost 13 bases, and 19 bases lay between the germline ends.

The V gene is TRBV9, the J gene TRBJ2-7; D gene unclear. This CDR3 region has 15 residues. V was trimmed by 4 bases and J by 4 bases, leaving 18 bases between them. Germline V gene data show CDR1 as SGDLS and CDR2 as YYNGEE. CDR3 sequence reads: CASSPSDARGYEQYF. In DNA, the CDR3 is TGTGCCAGCAGCCCCTCGGACGCCCGTGGGTACGAGCAGTACTTC. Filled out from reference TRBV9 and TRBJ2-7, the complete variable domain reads DSGVTQTPKHLITATGQRVTLRCSPRSGDLSVYWYQQSLDQGLQFLIQYYNGEERAKGNILERFSAQQFPDLHSELNLSSLELGDSALYFCASSPSDARGYEQYFGPGTRLTVT.

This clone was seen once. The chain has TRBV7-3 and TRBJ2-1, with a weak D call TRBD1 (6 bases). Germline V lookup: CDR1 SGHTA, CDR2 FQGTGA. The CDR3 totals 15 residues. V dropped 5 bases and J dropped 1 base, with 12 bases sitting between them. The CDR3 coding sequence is TGTGCCAGCAGCCCCAGGGGCAAATCCTACAATGAGCAGTTCTTC. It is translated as CASSPRGKSYNEQFF.

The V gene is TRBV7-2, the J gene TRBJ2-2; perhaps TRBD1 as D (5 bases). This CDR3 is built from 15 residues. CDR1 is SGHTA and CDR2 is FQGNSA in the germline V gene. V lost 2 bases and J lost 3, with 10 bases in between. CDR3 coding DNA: TGTGCCAGCAGCTTACAGGGCGAGGACACCGGGGAGCTGTTTTTT. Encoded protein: CASSLQGEDTGELFF.

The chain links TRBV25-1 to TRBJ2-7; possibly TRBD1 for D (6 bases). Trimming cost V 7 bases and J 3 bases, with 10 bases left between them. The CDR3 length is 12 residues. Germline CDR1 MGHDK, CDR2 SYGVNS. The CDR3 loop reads CASTATGYEQYF. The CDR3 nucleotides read TGTGCCAGCACAGCGACAGGCTACGAGCAGTACTTC.

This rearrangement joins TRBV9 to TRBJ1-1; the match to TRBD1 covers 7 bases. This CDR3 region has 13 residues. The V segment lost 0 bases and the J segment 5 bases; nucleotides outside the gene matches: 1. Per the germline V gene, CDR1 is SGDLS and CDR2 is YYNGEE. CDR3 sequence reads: CASSVEGATEAFF. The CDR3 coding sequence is TGTGCCAGCAGCGTAGAGGGGGCGACTGAAGCTTTCTTT. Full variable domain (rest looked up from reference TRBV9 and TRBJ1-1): DSGVTQTPKHLITATGQRVTLRCSPRSGDLSVYWYQQSLDQGLQFLIQYYNGEERAKGNILERFSAQQFPDLHSELNLSSLELGDSALYFCASSVEGATEAFFGQGTRLTVV.

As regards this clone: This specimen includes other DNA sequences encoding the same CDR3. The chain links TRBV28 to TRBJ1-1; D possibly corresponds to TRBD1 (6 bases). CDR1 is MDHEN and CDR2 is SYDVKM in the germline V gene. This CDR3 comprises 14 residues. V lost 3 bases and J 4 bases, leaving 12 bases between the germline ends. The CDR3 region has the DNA TGTGCCAGCAGTTTGACGGGGGCGAGCACTGAAGCTTTCTTT. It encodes CASSLTGASTEAFF.